Listed below are T cell receptor beta chains from one sample, sequenced in a study of Ad26.COV2.S vaccination and SARS-CoV-2 variants. Here immunoSEQ multiplex PCR was the method, and the copy in TCRdb shows in-frame clones only, minus some. The sample includes some 190,000 clones, roughly 87% of them seen just once. This specimen consisted of peripheral blood, obtained after recovery from COVID-19. Receptors originate from a human donor who had recovered from COVID-19. Both conserved end residues are part of each CDR3. D genes are given only for firm matches. Expanded clones are given a class, and other clones once, few, many or no size at all.

j_gene: TRBJ1-3; v_gene: TRBV12-5; abundance: -; d_gene: -; CDR3aa: CASGFGGAGYSGNTIYF; CDR3nt: TGTGCTAGTGGTTTTGGCGGGGCGGGGTACTCTGGAAACACCATATATTTT
j_gene: TRBJ2-7; v_gene: TRBV7-6; abundance: -; d_gene: TRBD2; CDR3aa: CASSPTQRGNYEQYF; CDR3nt: TGTGCCAGCAGCCCTACACAGCGGGGGAATTACGAGCAGTACTTC
j_gene: TRBJ1-2; v_gene: TRBV5-1; abundance: -; d_gene: -; CDR3aa: CASSLYRVGGYTF; CDR3nt: TGCGCCAGCAGCTTGTACAGGGTGGGTGGCTACACCTTC
j_gene: TRBJ1-2; v_gene: TRBV2; abundance: -; d_gene: TRBD1; CDR3aa: CASSSQGAKYGYTF; CDR3nt: TGTGCCAGCAGCTCACAGGGGGCGAAGTATGGCTACACCTTC
j_gene: TRBJ1-4; v_gene: TRBV11-2; abundance: -; d_gene: -; CDR3aa: CASSLGEKRSEKLFF; CDR3nt: TGTGCCAGCAGCTTAGGGGAGAAGCGTAGTGAAAAACTGTTTTTT
j_gene: TRBJ2-3; v_gene: TRBV7-6; abundance: once; d_gene: -; CDR3aa: CASSLEGLFTDTQYF; CDR3nt: TGTGCCAGCAGCTTAGAGGGACTGTTCACAGATACGCAGTATTTT
j_gene: TRBJ2-1; v_gene: TRBV10-3; abundance: -; d_gene: TRBD1; CDR3aa: CAITMGQGPPNEQFF; CDR3nt: TGTGCCATCACCATGGGACAGGGCCCCCCGAATGAGCAGTTCTTC
j_gene: TRBJ2-3; v_gene: TRBV7-9; abundance: once; d_gene: -; CDR3aa: CASSLAHGALTDTQYF; CDR3nt: TGTGCCAGCAGCTTAGCGCATGGGGCCCTCACAGATACGCAGTATTTT
j_gene: TRBJ2-7; v_gene: TRBV30; abundance: -; d_gene: TRBD1; CDR3aa: CAWEAGTGDEQYF; CDR3nt: TGTGCCTGGGAAGCCGGAACAGGGGACGAGCAGTACTTC
j_gene: TRBJ1-2; v_gene: TRBV5-4; abundance: -; d_gene: TRBD1; CDR3aa: CASTSDRDYGYTF; CDR3nt: TGTGCCAGCACCTCCGACAGGGACTATGGCTACACCTTC
j_gene: TRBJ1-4; v_gene: TRBV7-9; abundance: once; d_gene: TRBD1; CDR3aa: CASSLTGVSEKLFF; CDR3nt: TGTGCCAGCAGCCTCACAGGGGTCAGTGAAAAACTGTTTTTT
j_gene: TRBJ2-1; v_gene: TRBV5-1; abundance: -; d_gene: TRBD1; CDR3aa: CASSLEFVTGALGPYNEQFF; CDR3nt: TGCGCCAGCAGCTTGGAGTTTGTGACAGGGGCTTTGGGTCCTTACAATGAGCAGTTCTTC
j_gene: TRBJ2-3; v_gene: TRBV5-1; abundance: -; d_gene: TRBD2; CDR3aa: CASTPSGSTDTQYF; CDR3nt: TGCGCCAGCACCCCTAGCGGCAGCACAGATACGCAGTATTTT
j_gene: TRBJ2-7; v_gene: TRBV7-2; abundance: once; d_gene: TRBD1; CDR3aa: CASSWGQGLYEQYF; CDR3nt: TGTGCCAGCTCCTGGGGACAGGGCCTCTACGAGCAGTACTTC
j_gene: TRBJ1-4; v_gene: TRBV7-9; abundance: -; d_gene: TRBD1; CDR3aa: CASSSNGQGWGDEKLFF; CDR3nt: TGTGCCAGCAGCTCCAACGGACAGGGTTGGGGAGATGAAAAACTGTTTTTT
j_gene: TRBJ1-2; v_gene: TRBV28; abundance: -; d_gene: -; CDR3aa: CASSRTAYGYTF; CDR3nt: TGTGCCAGCAGTCGGACAGCCTATGGCTACACCTTC
j_gene: TRBJ2-1; v_gene: TRBV25-1; abundance: -; d_gene: -; CDR3aa: CASSEFQLDNEQFF; CDR3nt: TGTGCCAGCAGTGAATTTCAGCTCGACAATGAGCAGTTCTTC
j_gene: TRBJ1-1; v_gene: TRBV27; abundance: -; d_gene: -; CDR3aa: CASSQPGNTEAFF; CDR3nt: TGTGCCAGCAGTCAACCAGGGAACACTGAAGCTTTCTTT
j_gene: TRBJ1-3; v_gene: TRBV4-1; abundance: few; d_gene: TRBD1; CDR3aa: CASSQAQPTGNTIYF; CDR3nt: TGCGCCAGCAGCCAAGCCCAGCCGACAGGGAACACCATATATTTT
j_gene: TRBJ1-5; v_gene: TRBV5-3; abundance: -; d_gene: -; CDR3aa: CARSLNPSSAYSNQPQHF; CDR3nt: TGTGCCAGAAGCTTAAATCCGAGTAGTGCTTATAGCAATCAGCCCCAGCATTTT
j_gene: TRBJ2-7; v_gene: TRBV18; abundance: -; d_gene: TRBD2; CDR3aa: CASSPGTSPEQYF; CDR3nt: TGTGCCAGCTCACCCGGGACTAGCCCGGAGCAGTACTTC
j_gene: TRBJ2-7; v_gene: TRBV4-1; abundance: few; d_gene: -; CDR3aa: CASSRDWSSYEQYF; CDR3nt: TGCGCCAGCAGTAGAGACTGGAGCTCCTACGAGCAGTACTTC
j_gene: TRBJ1-6; v_gene: TRBV19; abundance: -; d_gene: -; CDR3aa: CASMGHPSSYNSPLHF; CDR3nt: TGTGCCAGTATGGGACATCCGAGCTCCTATAATTCACCCCTCCACTTT
j_gene: TRBJ2-3; v_gene: TRBV30; abundance: -; d_gene: -; CDR3aa: CAWSVYRRADTQYF; CDR3nt: TGTGCCTGGAGTGTATACAGGAGGGCAGATACGCAGTATTTT
j_gene: TRBJ1-1; v_gene: TRBV11-2; abundance: once; d_gene: -; CDR3aa: CASSLRENTEAFF; CDR3nt: TGTGCCAGCAGCTTGAGGGAAAACACTGAAGCTTTCTTT
j_gene: TRBJ1-3; v_gene: TRBV29-1; abundance: -; d_gene: -; CDR3aa: CSILRDPGNTIYF; CDR3nt: TGCAGCATCCTCCGGGACCCTGGAAACACCATATATTTT
j_gene: TRBJ2-2; v_gene: TRBV28; abundance: -; d_gene: TRBD2; CDR3aa: CASSSGTSGTYTGELFF; CDR3nt: TGTGCCAGCAGTTCGGGGACTAGCGGGACCTACACCGGGGAGCTGTTTTTT
j_gene: TRBJ1-6; v_gene: TRBV6-5; abundance: -; d_gene: -; CDR3aa: CASISTAGSPLHF; CDR3nt: TGTGCCAGCATTTCAACCGCGGGTTCACCCCTCCACTTT
j_gene: TRBJ2-1; v_gene: TRBV7-8; abundance: -; d_gene: -; CDR3aa: CASSPKRLYNEQFF; CDR3nt: TGTGCCAGCAGCCCCAAAAGACTGTACAATGAGCAGTTCTTC
j_gene: TRBJ2-7; v_gene: TRBV28; abundance: -; d_gene: -; CDR3aa: CASRTRGSYEQYF; CDR3nt: TGTGCCAGCCGGACAAGGGGATCCTACGAGCAGTACTTC
j_gene: TRBJ2-1; v_gene: TRBV5-1; abundance: -; d_gene: TRBD2; CDR3aa: CASSLVSSGTYNEQFF; CDR3nt: TGCGCCAGCAGCTTGGTTTCTAGCGGGACTTACAATGAGCAGTTCTTC
j_gene: TRBJ1-1; v_gene: TRBV7-3; abundance: -; d_gene: TRBD1; CDR3aa: CASRLDRENTEAFF; CDR3nt: TGTGCCAGCAGATTGGACAGGGAGAACACTGAAGCTTTCTTT
j_gene: TRBJ2-5; v_gene: TRBV14; abundance: -; d_gene: -; CDR3aa: CASSQLWEYETQYF; CDR3nt: TGTGCCAGCAGCCAACTGTGGGAGTATGAGACCCAGTACTTC
j_gene: TRBJ1-2; v_gene: TRBV12-5; abundance: -; d_gene: -; CDR3aa: CASGLVCLAPVGDYGYTF; CDR3nt: TGTGCTAGTGGTTTGGTATGTTTGGCCCCGGTTGGGGACTATGGCTACACCTTC
j_gene: TRBJ2-3; v_gene: TRBV2; abundance: -; d_gene: TRBD2; CDR3aa: CASSRLAGVWAQYF; CDR3nt: TGTGCCAGCAGTCGACTAGCGGGAGTATGGGCGCAGTATTTT
j_gene: TRBJ2-2; v_gene: TRBV5-4; abundance: -; d_gene: -; CDR3aa: CASSSEMHSGELFF; CDR3nt: TGTGCCAGCAGCTCCGAAATGCATTCCGGGGAGCTGTTTTTT
j_gene: TRBJ2-7; v_gene: TRBV3-1/TRBV3-2; abundance: -; d_gene: TRBD2; CDR3aa: CASSHHLTSNHEQYF; CDR3nt: TGTGCCAGCAGCCATCACTTGACTAGCAACCACGAGCAGTACTTC
j_gene: TRBJ2-7; v_gene: TRBV29-1; abundance: -; d_gene: -; CDR3aa: CSVRGRETVQYF; CDR3nt: TGCAGCGTTCGAGGCAGGGAGACCGTGCAGTACTTC
j_gene: TRBJ2-4; v_gene: TRBV24-1; abundance: -; d_gene: -; CDR3aa: CATADLAKNIQYF; CDR3nt: TGTGCCACCGCGGACCTAGCCAAAAACATTCAGTACTTC
j_gene: TRBJ2-5; v_gene: TRBV2; abundance: -; d_gene: TRBD1; CDR3aa: CASSFGQAMGETQYF; CDR3nt: TGTGCCAGCAGTTTTGGACAGGCCATGGGGGAGACCCAGTACTTC
j_gene: TRBJ1-6; v_gene: TRBV5-6; abundance: few; d_gene: TRBD1; CDR3aa: CASSIQGMNSPLHF; CDR3nt: TGTGCCAGCAGCATACAGGGGATGAATTCACCCCTCCACTTT
j_gene: TRBJ1-3; v_gene: TRBV19; abundance: once; d_gene: -; CDR3aa: CASSLREGRAGNTIYF; CDR3nt: TGTGCCAGTAGTCTCAGGGAAGGTCGAGCTGGAAACACCATATATTTT
j_gene: TRBJ2-2; v_gene: TRBV11-3; abundance: -; d_gene: -; CDR3aa: CASSLEPGRTGELFF; CDR3nt: TGTGCCAGCAGCTTAGAGCCAGGGAGGACCGGGGAGCTGTTTTTT
j_gene: TRBJ2-3; v_gene: TRBV6-5; abundance: few; d_gene: TRBD2; CDR3aa: CASSLAGAFTDTQYF; CDR3nt: TGTGCCAGCAGCTTAGCGGGGGCCTTCACAGATACGCAGTATTTT
j_gene: TRBJ2-2; v_gene: TRBV18; abundance: -; d_gene: TRBD2; CDR3aa: CASSPRSGRITGELFF; CDR3nt: TGTGCCAGCTCACCACGTAGCGGGAGGATCACCGGGGAGCTGTTTTTT
j_gene: TRBJ2-1; v_gene: TRBV11-2; abundance: -; d_gene: TRBD1; CDR3aa: CASSLVIGTAYNEQFF; CDR3nt: TGTGCCAGCAGCTTAGTTATAGGGACAGCTTACAATGAGCAGTTCTTC
j_gene: TRBJ1-2; v_gene: TRBV10-3; abundance: -; d_gene: -; CDR3aa: CAISDVLVPNGYTF; CDR3nt: TGTGCCATCAGTGACGTCTTAGTCCCCAATGGCTACACCTTC
j_gene: TRBJ2-5; v_gene: TRBV4-1; abundance: -; d_gene: TRBD2; CDR3aa: CASSQVQLAGGRETQYF; CDR3nt: TGCGCCAGCAGCCAAGTCCAACTAGCGGGTGGTAGGGAGACCCAGTACTTC
j_gene: TRBJ1-4; v_gene: TRBV21-1; abundance: -; d_gene: -; CDR3aa: CASSSYRGQPREKLFF; CDR3nt: TGTGCCAGCAGCAGCTACCGGGGACAGCCCCGTGAAAAACTGTTTTTT
j_gene: TRBJ2-1; v_gene: TRBV6-4; abundance: -; d_gene: -; CDR3aa: CASSDSTRGSANEQFF; CDR3nt: TGTGCCAGCAGTGACTCCACGAGAGGGTCCGCCAATGAGCAGTTCTTC
j_gene: TRBJ2-3; v_gene: TRBV6-4; abundance: once; d_gene: -; CDR3aa: CASSELPEGTQYF; CDR3nt: TGTGCCAGCAGTGAGCTCCCTGAGGGGACGCAGTATTTT
j_gene: TRBJ2-1; v_gene: TRBV4-1; abundance: few; d_gene: -; CDR3aa: CASSQDDGRGNEQFF; CDR3nt: TGCGCCAGCAGCCAAGACGACGGGAGAGGCAATGAGCAGTTCTTC
j_gene: TRBJ1-5; v_gene: TRBV2; abundance: -; d_gene: -; CDR3aa: CASSEAAWDSNQPQHF; CDR3nt: TGTGCCAGCAGTGAGGCTGCGTGGGACAGCAATCAGCCCCAGCATTTT
j_gene: TRBJ1-2; v_gene: TRBV4-1; abundance: few; d_gene: -; CDR3aa: CASSLTDSQKGGYTF; CDR3nt: TGCGCCAGCAGCCTCACAGACAGCCAAAAGGGGGGCTACACCTTC
j_gene: TRBJ2-5; v_gene: TRBV5-1; abundance: -; d_gene: TRBD2; CDR3aa: CASSLSGRAGYETQYF; CDR3nt: TGCGCCAGCAGCTTAAGCGGGAGGGCCGGGTATGAGACCCAGTACTTC